This record concerns one T cell receptor (beta chain) sequence. TCRdb keeps only in-frame clones here, not all; method: immunoSEQ multiplex PCR. The profile shows more than 15,000 clones, about 70% of them singletons. The record originates from a study of neoadjuvant anti-PD-1 for oral cavity cancer. Germline assignment: CDR1 SGDLS and CDR2 YYNGEE. The CDR3 length is 16 residues. The V and J ends lost 4 bases and 0 bases respectively, with 15 bases between them. These newly diagnosed stage II-IVA oral cavity squamous cell carcinoma patients had no prior systemic or radiation treatment. These oral cavity squamous cell carcinomas were HPV-negative and locally advanced.

The gene calls are TRBV9 and TRBJ2-3; possibly TRBD2 for D (5 bases). The sequenced sample was PBMCs, obtained before nivolumab (anti-PD-1) treatment. This sequence was found in a person aged 35 to 85 with oral cavity squamous cell carcinoma. As DNA, the CDR3 is TGTGCCAGCAGCCGCCTAGCCGCCGCCAGCACAGATACGCAGTATTTT. Amino acids: CASSRLAAASTDTQYF.